This TCR beta chain was captured by sequencing in a study of cytomegalovirus exposure and HLA in healthy donors. Study-level findings and limits: Analysis was carried out at a later point, and it linked a missense DCLRE1C variant to TCR beta V- and J-gene trimming. Earlier results showed most TCR beta V segments being productive about 87% or about 30% of the time. Follow-up analysis seemed to connect common viral pathogens with several of the most significant clusters identified.

This clone has only a few counts. What it binds is not known. Looked up from germline, CDR1 is SGHNT and CDR2 is YYREEE (reference sequence). The V gene end was trimmed by 3 bases and the J gene end by 7 bases; junction bases not matched to a gene: 4. The CDR3 has 14 amino acids. PCR amplification relied on 60 Vbeta primers (plus 13 Jbeta primers). TCRdb keeps only in-frame clones here, not all; method: immunoSEQ multiplex PCR. The table includes 130,000 or so clones, more than 8% detected once. While unrecorded immune exposures were likely, the donors were nominally healthy when sampled. The material sequenced was PBMCs. This receptor was obtained from a man aged 40-55 years in good health and CMV-seronegative. The genes are TRBV5-4 and TRBJ1-6; 7 bases agree with TRBD1. The CDR3 coding sequence is TGTGCCAGCAGCTGGGGGACAGTGAATTCACCCCTCCACTTT. Translated, it gives CASSWGTVNSPLHF.